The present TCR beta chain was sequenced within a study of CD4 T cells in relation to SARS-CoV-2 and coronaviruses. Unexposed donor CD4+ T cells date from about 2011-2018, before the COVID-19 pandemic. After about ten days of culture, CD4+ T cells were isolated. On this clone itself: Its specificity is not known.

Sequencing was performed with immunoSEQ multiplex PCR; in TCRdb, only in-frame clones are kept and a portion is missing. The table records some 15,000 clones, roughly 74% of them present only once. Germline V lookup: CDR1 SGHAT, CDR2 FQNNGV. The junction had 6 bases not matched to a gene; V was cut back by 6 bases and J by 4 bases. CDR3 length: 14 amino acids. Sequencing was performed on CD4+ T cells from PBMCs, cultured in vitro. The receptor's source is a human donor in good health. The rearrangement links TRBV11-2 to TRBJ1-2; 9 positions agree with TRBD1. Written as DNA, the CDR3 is TGTGCCAGCAGTCCGGGACAGGGCGCCTATGGCTACACCTTC. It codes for CASSPGQGAYGYTF.